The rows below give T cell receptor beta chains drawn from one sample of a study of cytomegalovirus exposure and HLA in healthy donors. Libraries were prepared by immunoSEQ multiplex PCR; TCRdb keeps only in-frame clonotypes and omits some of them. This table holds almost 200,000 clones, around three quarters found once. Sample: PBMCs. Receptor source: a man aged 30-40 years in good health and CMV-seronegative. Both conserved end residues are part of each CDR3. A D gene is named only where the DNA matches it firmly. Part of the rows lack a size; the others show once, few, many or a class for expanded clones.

CDR3nt: TGTGCCAGCAGTGCGAGTAGCGGGAGCGGCACAGATACGCAGTATTTT; CDR3aa: CASSASSGSGTDTQYF; j_gene: TRBJ2-3; abundance: .; v_gene: TRBV6-1; d_gene: TRBD2
CDR3nt: TGTGCCAGCAGCGCCCCGGGTAGGGAGCAGTTCTTC; CDR3aa: CASSAPGREQFF; j_gene: TRBJ2-1; abundance: .; v_gene: TRBV11-3; d_gene: .
CDR3nt: TGTGCCAGCTACTATGAGAGCGGGAGAAAAGCCTACGAGCAGTACTTC; CDR3aa: CASYYESGRKAYEQYF; j_gene: TRBJ2-7; abundance: .; v_gene: TRBV6-6; d_gene: TRBD2
CDR3nt: TGCGCCAGCAGCTCTAACCGGGACAGTTACAGCTCTGGAAACACCATATATTTT; CDR3aa: CASSSNRDSYSSGNTIYF; j_gene: TRBJ1-3; abundance: .; v_gene: TRBV5-1; d_gene: TRBD1
CDR3nt: TGTGCCAGCAGTTTTGTGGGACACAGCACAGATACGCAGTATTTT; CDR3aa: CASSFVGHSTDTQYF; j_gene: TRBJ2-3; abundance: .; v_gene: TRBV28; d_gene: .
CDR3nt: TGTGCCAGCAGCGGTACCCGAGCAACTAATGAAAAACTGTTTTTT; CDR3aa: CASSGTRATNEKLFF; j_gene: TRBJ1-4; abundance: .; v_gene: TRBV2; d_gene: .
CDR3nt: TGTGCCAGCATCTCAGGGCTGGGCACTGAAGCTTTCTTT; CDR3aa: CASISGLGTEAFF; j_gene: TRBJ1-1; abundance: .; v_gene: TRBV6-5; d_gene: .
CDR3nt: TGTGCCAGCGTACCGGCTAGCGGGCACCAAGAGACCCAGTACTTC; CDR3aa: CASVPASGHQETQYF; j_gene: TRBJ2-5; abundance: .; v_gene: TRBV6-5; d_gene: TRBD2
CDR3nt: TGTGCCAGCAGCTTAGCGTCGTACAATGAGCAGTTCTTC; CDR3aa: CASSLASYNEQFF; j_gene: TRBJ2-1; abundance: .; v_gene: TRBV7-2; d_gene: .
CDR3nt: TGTGCCAGCAGTTTAGCCCCTAGACTAGCGGGGAACTACGAGCAGTACTTC; CDR3aa: CASSLAPRLAGNYEQYF; j_gene: TRBJ2-7; abundance: .; v_gene: TRBV28; d_gene: TRBD2
CDR3nt: TGTGCCAGCAAAAAACCGGAGGGTACCTACGAGCAGTACTTC; CDR3aa: CASKKPEGTYEQYF; j_gene: TRBJ2-7; abundance: few; v_gene: TRBV10-3; d_gene: .
CDR3nt: TGTGCCAGCAGTACACAGCTACCCTCTGGGGCCAACGTCCTGACTTTC; CDR3aa: CASSTQLPSGANVLTF; j_gene: TRBJ2-6; abundance: .; v_gene: TRBV2; d_gene: .
CDR3nt: TGTGCCAGCAGTTACGATACAGGGGGTCAAGAGACCCAGTACTTC; CDR3aa: CASSYDTGGQETQYF; j_gene: TRBJ2-5; abundance: .; v_gene: TRBV6-5; d_gene: TRBD1
CDR3nt: TGTGCCAGTAGTAGTCTACGGAGCTATGGCTACACCTTC; CDR3aa: CASSSLRSYGYTF; j_gene: TRBJ1-2; abundance: .; v_gene: TRBV19; d_gene: .
CDR3nt: TGTGCCAGCACAAAACAGGAGCTTGGCTATACGCAGTATTTT; CDR3aa: CASTKQELGYTQYF; j_gene: TRBJ2-3; abundance: .; v_gene: TRBV28; d_gene: .
CDR3nt: TGTGCCAGCAGCTTGGGGGGGGCTCAGCCCCAGCATTTT; CDR3aa: CASSLGGAQPQHF; j_gene: TRBJ1-5; abundance: few; v_gene: TRBV7-9; d_gene: .
CDR3nt: TGTGCCAGCAGCTCCCGACTAGCGAGATACCACGAGCAGTACTTC; CDR3aa: CASSSRLARYHEQYF; j_gene: TRBJ2-7; abundance: .; v_gene: TRBV7-9; d_gene: TRBD2
CDR3nt: TGTGCCAGTAGTATTGGTCCGGGGTGGGACGGGGAGCTGTTTTTT; CDR3aa: CASSIGPGWDGELFF; j_gene: TRBJ2-2; abundance: .; v_gene: TRBV19; d_gene: .